These T cell receptor beta chains were read from a single sample in a study of T-cell reconstitution after alpha-beta-depleted transplantation in children. TCRdb passed the PCR reads through MiXCR, listing each CDR3 protein once. The data hold 400,000 to 500,000 distinct CDR3 sequences, with about a tenth observed a single time. Sample: PBMCs from the stem cell graft donor, taken from the stem cell graft. The source of these receptors is a human donor who donated a stem cell graft to a child with acute myeloid leukemia. CDR3s include the opening cysteine and the closing phenylalanine or tryptophan. A D gene is named only where the DNA matches it firmly. Some rows mark clone size as missing; the rest say once, few, many or name a class of expanded clone.

J gene: TRBJ2-1
V gene: TRBV3-1
CDR3 length: 15
D gene: .
clone size: .
CDR3 protein: CASSQGRGGFNEQFF
CDR3 DNA: TGTGCCAGCAGCCAAGGTAGAGGAGGCTTCAATGAGCAGTTCTTC

J gene: TRBJ1-4
V gene: TRBV13
CDR3 length: 14
D gene: .
clone size: many
CDR3 protein: CASSRQPPNEKLFF
CDR3 DNA: TGTGCCAGCAGCCGACAGCCCCCTAATGAAAAACTGTTTTTT

J gene: TRBJ2-3
V gene: TRBV5-1
CDR3 length: 15
D gene: TRBD2
clone size: many
CDR3 protein: CASSFSGGASDTQYF
CDR3 DNA: TGCGCCAGCAGCTTTAGCGGGGGGGCGTCAGATACGCAGTATTTT

J gene: TRBJ2-1
V gene: TRBV20-1
CDR3 length: 17
D gene: TRBD2
clone size: few
CDR3 protein: CSARAGGAGGSYNEQFF
CDR3 DNA: TGCAGTGCTAGAGCGGGCGGGGCGGGGGGCTCCTACAATGAGCAGTTCTTC

J gene: TRBJ2-7
V gene: TRBV5-1
CDR3 length: 15
D gene: .
clone size: .
CDR3 protein: CASSQITGEGSEQYF
CDR3 DNA: TGCGCCAGCAGCCAAATTACAGGGGAGGGCTCCGAGCAGTACTTC

J gene: TRBJ1-5
V gene: TRBV20-1
CDR3 length: 13
D gene: TRBD1
clone size: .
CDR3 protein: CSARGTGGQPQHF
CDR3 DNA: TGCAGTGCTAGGGGGACAGGGGGTCAGCCCCAGCATTTT

J gene: TRBJ2-7
V gene: TRBV12-3/TRBV12-4
CDR3 length: 15
D gene: TRBD1
clone size: .
CDR3 protein: CASSSGQGLSEEQYF
CDR3 DNA: TGTGCCAGCAGTTCGGGACAGGGACTCTCAGAGGAGCAGTACTTC

J gene: TRBJ1-3
V gene: TRBV6-6
CDR3 length: 11
D gene: .
clone size: few
CDR3 protein: CAIRTPRTIYF
CDR3 DNA: TGTGCCATTCGGACGCCGCGGACCATATATTTT

J gene: TRBJ2-5
V gene: TRBV9
CDR3 length: 13
D gene: .
clone size: many
CDR3 protein: CASSATGRETQYF
CDR3 DNA: TGTGCCAGCAGCGCAACAGGGAGAGAGACCCAGTACTTC

J gene: TRBJ2-1
V gene: TRBV20-1
CDR3 length: 16
D gene: .
clone size: few
CDR3 protein: CSARGPLGSSYNEQFF
CDR3 DNA: TGCAGTGCTAGAGGACCTTTGGGGAGCTCCTACAATGAGCAGTTCTTC

J gene: TRBJ2-4
V gene: TRBV11-1
CDR3 length: 14
D gene: TRBD2
clone size: once
CDR3 protein: CASSRSGGENIQYF
CDR3 DNA: TGTGCCAGCAGCCGTAGCGGGGGAGAAAACATTCAGTACTTC

J gene: TRBJ2-3
V gene: TRBV13
CDR3 length: 16
D gene: TRBD2
clone size: few
CDR3 protein: CASQSMASGLRDTQYF
CDR3 DNA: TGTGCCAGCCAGAGCATGGCTAGCGGGCTCAGAGATACGCAGTATTTT

J gene: TRBJ2-1
V gene: TRBV19
CDR3 length: 15
D gene: .
clone size: .
CDR3 protein: CASSISGSSYNEQFF
CDR3 DNA: TGTGCCAGCAGCATCAGCGGTTCCTCCTACAATGAGCAGTTCTTC

J gene: TRBJ2-5
V gene: TRBV12-3/TRBV12-4
CDR3 length: 14
D gene: .
clone size: .
CDR3 protein: CASSLPPPSETQYF
CDR3 DNA: TGTGCCAGCAGTTTGCCGCCTCCCTCGGAGACCCAGTACTTC

J gene: TRBJ2-3
V gene: TRBV2
CDR3 length: 12
D gene: .
clone size: .
CDR3 protein: CASSAIPDTQYF
CDR3 DNA: TGTGCCAGCAGTGCGATTCCAGATACGCAGTATTTT

J gene: TRBJ2-5
V gene: TRBV6-2/TRBV6-3
CDR3 length: 18
D gene: TRBD2
clone size: .
CDR3 protein: CASSYTGLAGGGQETQYF
CDR3 DNA: TGTGCCAGCAGTTACACCGGGTTAGCGGGAGGAGGACAAGAGACCCAGTACTTC

J gene: TRBJ2-5
V gene: TRBV11-2
CDR3 length: 17
D gene: TRBD2
clone size: few
CDR3 protein: CASSEGALAGVRETQYF
CDR3 DNA: TGTGCCAGCAGCGAAGGGGCACTAGCGGGAGTGAGAGAGACCCAGTACTTC

J gene: TRBJ2-1
V gene: TRBV4-3
CDR3 length: 16
D gene: .
clone size: many
CDR3 protein: CASSQDPGVSYNEQFF
CDR3 DNA: TGCGCCAGCAGCCAAGATCCGGGAGTGTCCTACAATGAGCAGTTCTTC

J gene: TRBJ2-1
V gene: TRBV9
CDR3 length: 16
D gene: TRBD2
clone size: .
CDR3 protein: CASSVRGGAAYNEQFF
CDR3 DNA: TGTGCCAGCAGCGTACGCGGGGGGGCTGCCTACAATGAGCAGTTCTTC

J gene: TRBJ1-2
V gene: TRBV5-5
CDR3 length: 16
D gene: .
clone size: .
CDR3 protein: CASSLAVRETNYGYTF
CDR3 DNA: TGTGCCAGCAGCTTGGCTGTTAGGGAAACTAACTATGGCTACACCTTC

J gene: TRBJ2-2
V gene: TRBV20-1
CDR3 length: 15
D gene: TRBD2
clone size: .
CDR3 protein: CSARLAGVLTGELFF
CDR3 DNA: TGCAGTGCTAGGCTCGCGGGGGTCCTCACCGGGGAGCTGTTTTTT

J gene: TRBJ1-2
V gene: TRBV5-5
CDR3 length: 14
D gene: .
clone size: .
CDR3 protein: CASSSQGLGYGYTF
CDR3 DNA: TGTGCCAGCAGCTCTCAGGGCCTCGGCTATGGCTACACCTTC

J gene: TRBJ2-1
V gene: TRBV19
CDR3 length: 15
D gene: TRBD1
clone size: few
CDR3 protein: CASSIYVGGSNEQFF
CDR3 DNA: TGTGCCAGTAGTATTTACGTAGGGGGCTCAAATGAGCAGTTCTTC

J gene: TRBJ2-7
V gene: TRBV30
CDR3 length: 13
D gene: TRBD2
clone size: .
CDR3 protein: CAAGLAGLDEQYF
CDR3 DNA: TGTGCCGCCGGGCTAGCGGGATTGGACGAGCAGTACTTC

J gene: TRBJ1-4
V gene: TRBV5-6
CDR3 length: 16
D gene: TRBD1
clone size: .
CDR3 protein: CASSLFGDRSNEKLFF
CDR3 DNA: TGTGCCAGCAGCTTGTTTGGGGACAGATCTAATGAAAAACTGTTTTTT

J gene: TRBJ2-5
V gene: TRBV20-1
CDR3 length: 12
D gene: TRBD2
clone size: few
CDR3 protein: CSAFGGAQTQYF
CDR3 DNA: TGCAGTGCGTTCGGGGGGGCGCAGACCCAGTACTTC

J gene: TRBJ2-4
V gene: TRBV29-1
CDR3 length: 14
D gene: .
clone size: few
CDR3 protein: CSVVLGATKNIQYF
CDR3 DNA: TGCAGCGTTGTTTTGGGGGCGACCAAAAACATTCAGTACTTC

J gene: TRBJ1-5
V gene: TRBV20-1
CDR3 length: 16
D gene: TRBD1
clone size: .
CDR3 protein: CSATGQGARSNQPQHF
CDR3 DNA: TGCAGTGCCACGGGACAGGGGGCGAGAAGCAATCAGCCCCAGCATTTT

J gene: TRBJ2-1
V gene: TRBV7-9
CDR3 length: 10
D gene: .
clone size: many
CDR3 protein: CADNPGEQFF
CDR3 DNA: TGTGCTGATAACCCCGGTGAGCAGTTCTTC

J gene: TRBJ1-3
V gene: TRBV7-9
CDR3 length: 14
D gene: .
clone size: few
CDR3 protein: CASSPGDSGNTIYF
CDR3 DNA: TGTGCCAGCAGCCCCGGGGATTCTGGAAACACCATATATTTT

J gene: TRBJ1-5
V gene: TRBV7-2
CDR3 length: 14
D gene: .
clone size: few
CDR3 protein: CASSPFMGTQPQHF
CDR3 DNA: TGTGCCAGCAGCCCCTTTATGGGAACGCAGCCCCAGCATTTT

J gene: TRBJ2-1
V gene: TRBV27
CDR3 length: 13
D gene: .
clone size: .
CDR3 protein: CASGRTQYNEQFF
CDR3 DNA: TGTGCCTCGGGGAGGACCCAATACAATGAGCAGTTCTTC

J gene: TRBJ2-3
V gene: TRBV11-2
CDR3 length: 18
D gene: TRBD2
clone size: .
CDR3 protein: CASSRQGTSGSRKDTQYF
CDR3 DNA: TGTGCCAGCAGCCGCCAGGGGACTAGCGGGAGTAGGAAGGATACGCAGTATTTT

J gene: TRBJ2-2
V gene: TRBV7-2
CDR3 length: 14
D gene: .
clone size: .
CDR3 protein: CASSGAGPTKELFF
CDR3 DNA: TGTGCCAGCAGCGGCGCGGGACCGACTAAGGAGCTGTTTTTT

J gene: TRBJ2-3
V gene: TRBV12-3/TRBV12-4
CDR3 length: 15
D gene: .
clone size: .
CDR3 protein: CASTLWGASTDTQYF
CDR3 DNA: TGTGCCAGCACCTTGTGGGGGGCTAGCACAGATACGCAGTATTTT

J gene: TRBJ2-4
V gene: TRBV12-3/TRBV12-4
CDR3 length: 17
D gene: .
clone size: .
CDR3 protein: CASSLIPDRLAKNIQYF
CDR3 DNA: TGTGCCAGCAGTTTGATCCCGGACAGACTAGCCAAAAACATTCAGTACTTC

J gene: TRBJ2-1
V gene: TRBV7-2
CDR3 length: 15
D gene: .
clone size: many
CDR3 protein: CASSRARGSYNEQFF
CDR3 DNA: TGTGCCAGCAGCAGAGCCAGGGGCTCCTACAATGAGCAGTTCTTC

J gene: TRBJ1-5
V gene: TRBV2
CDR3 length: 13
D gene: .
clone size: few
CDR3 protein: CASSELRNQPQHF
CDR3 DNA: TGTGCCAGCAGTGAGCTTCGGAATCAGCCCCAGCATTTT

J gene: TRBJ2-5
V gene: TRBV20-1
CDR3 length: 14
D gene: .
clone size: many
CDR3 protein: CSVIYIGQQETQYF
CDR3 DNA: TGCAGTGTCATCTATATCGGACAACAAGAGACCCAGTACTTC

J gene: TRBJ2-1
V gene: TRBV20-1
CDR3 length: 14
D gene: TRBD2
clone size: many
CDR3 protein: CSAPRLAGLNEQFF
CDR3 DNA: TGCAGTGCCCCCAGGCTAGCGGGTTTGAATGAGCAGTTCTTC

J gene: TRBJ1-3
V gene: TRBV27
CDR3 length: 15
D gene: TRBD1
clone size: .
CDR3 protein: CASSRDRGQGNTIYF
CDR3 DNA: TGTGCCAGCAGCCGAGACAGGGGGCAGGGAAACACCATATATTTT

J gene: TRBJ1-1
V gene: TRBV7-9
CDR3 length: 15
D gene: TRBD1
clone size: few
CDR3 protein: CASSPQGGRGTEAFF
CDR3 DNA: TGTGCCAGCAGCCCCCAGGGGGGTAGGGGCACTGAAGCTTTCTTT

J gene: TRBJ2-3
V gene: TRBV4-3
CDR3 length: 18
D gene: TRBD1
clone size: .
CDR3 protein: CASSQGLTGQGRTDTQYF
CDR3 DNA: TGCGCCAGCAGCCAAGGATTAACGGGACAGGGGAGGACAGATACGCAGTATTTT

J gene: TRBJ1-6
V gene: TRBV9
CDR3 length: 16
D gene: .
clone size: few
CDR3 protein: CASSVGSTAYNSPLHF
CDR3 DNA: TGTGCCAGCAGCGTAGGGTCGACAGCCTATAATTCACCCCTCCACTTT

J gene: TRBJ1-5
V gene: TRBV10-3
CDR3 length: 16
D gene: TRBD1
clone size: .
CDR3 protein: CATRSSGQYSNQPQHF
CDR3 DNA: TGTGCCACCCGCAGCTCGGGACAGTATAGCAATCAGCCCCAGCATTTT